One and the same sample provided the 8 T cell receptor beta chains below, sequenced in a study of blood T cells in healthy people across ages. Then a second PCR, running about 7 to 11 cycles, was carried out with a sample-barcoded 5' primer and a J-beta primer mix. TCRdb processed the 5' RACE reads anew with MiXCR; each CDR3 protein has one entry. The table has around 600,000 distinct CDR3 sequences, under 55% seen once. The sample comprised blood. The receptors shown here come from a man older than 75 in good health.

This clonotype was detected only a few times. V is TRBV3-1 and J is TRBJ1-4; D perhaps matches TRBD1 (6 bases). The V gene's germline CDR1 is LGHDT and CDR2 YNNKEL (reference sequence). This CDR3 contains 15 residues. V lost 0 bases, J lost 7 bases, and 12 bases lay in between. CDR3 in DNA: TGTGCCAGCAGCCAAGATACAGGGTCGGGTGAAAAACTGTTTTTT. The encoded protein is CASSQDTGSGEKLFF.

This clonotype was picked up one time. Its ends do not fully match the called genes, so a read error is possible. The chain links TRBV7-9 to TRBJ2-3, with a tentative D call TRBD1 (6 bases). Germline V gives CDR1 SEHNR, CDR2 FQNEAQ (reference sequence). The CDR3 spans 15 residues. CDR3: CASSSQGFSTYTQYF. CDR3 DNA: TGTGCCAGCAGCTCACAGGGTTTTAGCACATATACGCAGTATTTT.

This clonotype appeared many times. This chain uses TRBV6-5 with TRBJ2-1; 8 nucleotides agree with TRBD1. With 6 bases clipped from V and 5 bases from J, the junction kept 6 bases outside the gene matches. This CDR3 contains 14 residues. Germline V lookup: CDR1 MNHEY, CDR2 SVGAGI. CDR3 loop: CASSSGQANNEQFF. The CDR3 bases are TGTGCCAGCAGCTCGGGACAGGCGAACAATGAGCAGTTCTTC.

This clonotype was counted once. The CDR3 here is CASSYPTGFNEQYF. Here the CDR3 DNA reads TGTGCCAGCAGTTACCCAACAGGGTTCAACGAGCAGTACTTC. This sequence joins TRBV6-6 and TRBJ2-4; D is possibly TRBD1 (6 bases). The end of the DNA fits TRBJ2-7 better, so the J call may be wrong. Germline V CDR1 and CDR2: MNHNY, SVGAGI (reference sequence). The CDR3 loop spans 14 amino acids.

The genes are TRBV7-2 and TRBJ2-1; 12 nucleotides align to TRBD2. In germline, CDR1 is SGHTA, CDR2 FQGNSA. The V and J ends lost 4 bases and 9 bases, in that order; junction bases with no gene match: 7. The CDR3 runs 15 residues. CDR3 protein: CASSWKLAGGSEQFF. CDR3 nucleotides: TGTGCCAGCAGCTGGAAACTAGCGGGAGGAAGTGAGCAGTTCTTC.

The count of this clonotype is one. The V gene is TRBV2, the J gene TRBJ2-2; TRBD1 matches 7 bases. The CDR3 loop spans 14 amino acids. Germline CDR1 SNHLY, CDR2 FYNNEI. V shed 10 bases, J shed 0 bases, and the junction held 5 bases outside the gene matches. For the CDR3, the DNA is TGTGCCACCGCGACAGGGACGAACACCGGGGAGCTGTTTTTT. It encodes CATATGTNTGELFF.

This clonotype came up many times. The chain has TRBV6-6 and TRBJ2-5; D gene ambiguous. Trimming took 9 bases from V and 4 from J, leaving 9 bases between them. This CDR3 is 11 amino acids long. The germline CDR1 and CDR2 sequences are MNHNY and SVGAGI (reference sequence). The CDR3 DNA is TGTGCCAGTGGTGGAGCAGAGACCCAGTACTTC. Its translation: CASGGAETQYF.

With respect to this clonotype: A read error may explain this, as a much larger clone is one base away. The gene calls are TRBV24-1 and TRBJ2-3; TRBD2 is a possible D gene (5 bases). CDR1 and CDR2 from the germline V gene are KGHDR and SFDVKD. CDR3 length: 11 residues. V gave up 5 bases and J gave up 6 bases, with 5 bases separating them. The CDR3 protein is CATSGGDTQYF. The DNA of the CDR3 is TGTGCCACCAGTGGAGGGGATACGCAGTATTTT.